Below are 18 T cell receptor beta chains sequenced from a single sample in a study of CD4 T cells in relation to SARS-CoV-2 and coronaviruses. TCRdb's copy holds only in-frame clones and misses some; the assay was immunoSEQ multiplex PCR. The sample has about 20,000 clones, roughly 80% seen once. No antigen has been identified for these receptors. The unexposed donors gave CD4+ T cells in about 2010-2019, prior to COVID-19. After ten to eleven days of culture, CD4+ T cells were isolated. Sequencing was carried out using CD4+ T cells from PBMCs, cultured in vitro. Receptors were obtained from a human donor in good health.

Here the CDR3 reads CASSMARTGGPRETQYF. Written as DNA, the CDR3 is TGTGCCAGTAGTATGGCCCGGACAGGGGGCCCTAGGGAGACCCAGTACTTC. This rearrangement joins TRBV19 to TRBJ2-5, with 11 nucleotides matching TRBD1. The junction had 11 bases not matched to a gene; V was cut back by 3 bases and J by 5 bases. The CDR3 has 17 amino acids. The germline gives CDR1 LNHDA, CDR2 SQIVND (reference sequence). Filled out from reference TRBV19 and TRBJ2-5, the complete variable domain reads DGGITQSPKYLFRKEGQNVTLSCEQNLNHDAMYWYRQDPGQGLRLIYYSQIVNDFQKGDIAEGYSVSREKKESFPLTVTSAQKNPTAFYLCASSMARTGGPRETQYFGPGTRLLVL.

V and J are TRBV11-2 and TRBJ2-1, with 8 bases that match TRBD1. The germline CDR1 and CDR2 sequences are SGHAT and FQNNGV. The trim removed 5 bases at V and 6 bases at J, leaving 6 bases unmatched. This CDR3 spans 14 amino acids. The CDR3 DNA reads TGTGCCAGCAGCCGGACTGGGACAGGCAATGAGCAGTTCTTC. Encoded protein: CASSRTGTGNEQFF.

The J gene is TRBJ2-2, the V gene TRBV9, with D possibly TRBD2 on 5 matching bases. The ends were cut back, 3 bases at V and 1 base at J, with 10 bases in the middle. Germline V gives CDR1 SGDLS, CDR2 YYNGEE. This CDR3 region has 15 residues. CDR3 sequence: CASSAGLKNTGELFF. The DNA for the CDR3 is TGTGCCAGCAGCGCAGGACTGAAGAACACCGGGGAGCTGTTTTTT.

This rearrangement joins TRBV7-3 to TRBJ2-3; 10 positions match TRBD2. V shed 0 bases and J 5 bases; nucleotides not matched to a gene: 5. Looked up from germline, CDR1 is SGHTA and CDR2 is FQGTGA. CDR3 length: 16 amino acids. The CDR3 protein is CASSLTAGGPGDTQYF. Written as DNA, the CDR3 is TGTGCCAGCAGCTTAACAGCGGGAGGGCCGGGAGATACGCAGTATTTT.

This clone has only one observation. The genes are TRBV5-1 and TRBJ1-1, with TRBD1 matching 9 bases. Germline CDR1 and CDR2: SGHRS and YFSETQ. The CDR3 length is 12 residues. V lost 4 bases, J lost 11 bases, and 6 bases stayed unmatched. The CDR3 DNA reads TGCGCCAGCAGCGGGGACAGGGATTATGCTTTCTTT. It codes for CASSGDRDYAFF.

The gene calls are TRBV2 and TRBJ1-5, with D tentatively TRBD1 (6 bases). V gave up 7 bases and J gave up 0 bases, with 13 bases separating them. This CDR3 comprises 15 residues. Germline values: CDR1 SNHLY, CDR2 FYNNEI. This CDR3 is CASTRAGDSNQPQHF. The DNA for the CDR3 is TGTGCCAGCACTAGAGCAGGGGATAGCAATCAGCCCCAGCATTTT.

The V call is TRBV27, the J call TRBJ1-4, with D unclear. V gave up 2 bases and J gave up 5 bases, with 3 bases separating them. The CDR3 is made up of 12 amino acids. Germline CDR1 reads MNHEY; CDR2 reads SMNVEV (reference sequence). CDR3 sequence reads: CASSLRNEKLFF. The DNA for the CDR3 is TGTGCCAGCAGTTTAAGGAATGAAAAACTGTTTTTT.

The chain combines TRBV6-1 with TRBJ1-2; D is perhaps TRBD1 (6 bases). The germline gives CDR1 MNHNS, CDR2 SASEGT. This CDR3 has 13 amino acids. V was trimmed by 1 base and J by 8 bases, leaving 11 bases between them. The CDR3 DNA reads TGTGCCAGCAGTGAAGGGGGGGCAGGAGGCTACACCTTC. It is translated as CASSEGGAGGYTF.

The gene calls are TRBV19 and TRBJ2-2, with D perhaps matching TRBD1 (5 bases). This CDR3 comprises 17 residues. V lost 0 bases and J lost 4, with 15 bases in between. Germline V gives CDR1 LNHDA, CDR2 SQIVND (reference sequence). CDR3 sequence (DNA): TGTGCCAGTAGTATAGATCTGGGCAGGGCGGTCACCGGGGAGCTGTTTTTT. Its protein is CASSIDLGRAVTGELFF.

The chain recombines TRBV5-6 with TRBJ1-2; D remains unclear. The germline gives CDR1 SGHDT, CDR2 YYEEEE. The CDR3 loop spans 14 amino acids. The V end lost 4 bases, the J end lost 1 base, and 11 bases lay between the germline ends. The CDR3 loop is CASSPGANNYGYTF. In DNA form, the CDR3 reads TGTGCCAGCAGCCCGGGAGCGAATAACTATGGCTACACCTTC.

By its share, this clone is medium-sized. The chain joins TRBV9 to TRBJ1-2; D ambiguous. This CDR3 has 13 residues. Trimming took off 0 bases at V and 6 bases at J, with 9 bases between the two ends. Germline loops: CDR1 SGDLS, CDR2 YYNGEE. The CDR3 spells CASSVGPVHGYTF. DNA for the CDR3: TGTGCCAGCAGCGTAGGCCCCGTGCATGGCTACACCTTC.

The rearrangement uses TRBV5-1 and TRBJ2-5; TRBD2 is a possible D gene (5 bases). Germline V lookup: CDR1 SGHRS, CDR2 YFSETQ. Trimming left V 1 base short and J 5 bases short, with 9 bases between. CDR3 length: 13 residues. The CDR3, as DNA: TGCGCCAGCAGCTTGCAGCCGGGGGAGACCCAGTACTTC. This sequence encodes CASSLQPGETQYF.

The chain recombines TRBV30 with TRBJ1-5; TRBD1 might be the D (5 bases). This CDR3 is built from 14 residues. Trimming left V 5 bases short and J 7 bases short, with 18 bases between. Germline assignment: CDR1 GTSNPN and CDR2 SVGIG (reference sequence). The CDR3: CAWLDTPEGQPQHF. In DNA form, the CDR3 reads TGTGCCTGGTTGGACACTCCCGAGGGGCAGCCCCAGCATTTT.

V and J are TRBV24-1 and TRBJ2-1; D possibly corresponds to TRBD2 (6 bases). CDR3 size: 16 residues. Trimming cost V 3 bases and J 2 bases, with 13 bases left between them. Germline V gene sequence: CDR1 KGHDR, CDR2 SFDVKD. The CDR3 spells CATSDPGRGTYNEQFF. CDR3 DNA: TGTGCCACCAGTGATCCGGGACGGGGGACCTACAATGAGCAGTTCTTC.

This CDR3 reads CASRYPIYPGQQKTDTQYF. CDR3 DNA sequence: TGTGCCAGCAGGTACCCAATTTACCCGGGACAGCAAAAGACAGATACGCAGTATTTT. V gene TRBV2 combines with J gene TRBJ2-3; 7 positions match TRBD1. CDR3 length: 19 residues. The germline V gene has CDR1 SNHLY and CDR2 FYNNEI. The V segment lost 6 bases and the J segment 3 bases; nucleotides outside the gene matches: 21.

The rearrangement links TRBV18 to TRBJ1-6; 7 bases are shared with TRBD1. The germline V gene encodes CDR1 KGHSH and CDR2 LQKENI. After removal of 3 bases from V and 7 bases from J, the junction contained 6 bases not matched to a gene. The CDR3 extends over 15 amino acids. The CDR3 coding sequence is TGTGCCAGCTCACCTCGGGGACAGATGAATTCACCCCTCCACTTT. This encodes CASSPRGQMNSPLHF.

This chain connects TRBV19 to TRBJ1-1; the D is unclear. CDR3 length: 14 residues. Per the germline V gene, CDR1 is LNHDA and CDR2 is SQIVND (reference sequence). V was clipped by 7 bases and J by 0 bases, with 12 bases between them. The CDR3 DNA reads as TGTGCCAGTACCAGGTACGAAATGAACACTGAAGCTTTCTTT. It is translated as CASTRYEMNTEAFF.

The chain couples TRBV2 to TRBJ2-1; D uncertain. CDR1 is SNHLY and CDR2 is FYNNEI in the germline V gene. This CDR3 has 14 amino acids. V lost 5 bases, J lost 0 bases, and 8 bases lay in between. CDR3 nucleotides: TGTGCCAGCAGTCCCGATAGCTCCTACAATGAGCAGTTCTTC. This translates into CASSPDSSYNEQFF.